The sequence of this TCR beta chain was determined in a study of cytotoxic CD8 clonotypes in ibrutinib-treated CLL. Looking at the study overall: Responses: around 24 partial, 2 complete; after median about 70 months, about 15 stayed remitted, some twelve progressed. Study results and caveats: Clonality went up at ibrutinib response and then declined back toward baseline at progression.

In germline, CDR1 is MGHDK, CDR2 SYGVNS. This CDR3 contains 17 residues. J gave up 4 bases and V 5 bases, and 8 bases lay outside the gene matches. The table came from immunoSEQ multiplex PCR; TCRdb's copy has only in-frame clones and leaves some out. The sample includes about 140,000 clones, approximately 75% seen only once; the top ten take 25% to 35%. A word on this clone: Its antigen is not known.

The TCR originated in a human donor with chronic lymphocytic leukemia. V and J are TRBV25-1 and TRBJ2-2; 12 bases align to TRBD2. The starting material was PBMCs, obtained after 12 months of ibrutinib treatment. CDR3: CASSRLAGGPGTGELFF. The CDR3 DNA reads TGTGCCAGCAGTCGGCTAGCGGGAGGGCCCGGCACCGGGGAGCTGTTTTTT. Supplemented by reference TRBV25-1 and TRBJ2-2, the full variable domain reads EADIYQTPRYLVIGTGKKITLECSQTMGHDKMYWYQQDPGMELHLIHYSYGVNSTEKGDLSSESTVSRIRTEHFPLTLESARPSHTSQYLCASSRLAGGPGTGELFFGEGSRLTVL.